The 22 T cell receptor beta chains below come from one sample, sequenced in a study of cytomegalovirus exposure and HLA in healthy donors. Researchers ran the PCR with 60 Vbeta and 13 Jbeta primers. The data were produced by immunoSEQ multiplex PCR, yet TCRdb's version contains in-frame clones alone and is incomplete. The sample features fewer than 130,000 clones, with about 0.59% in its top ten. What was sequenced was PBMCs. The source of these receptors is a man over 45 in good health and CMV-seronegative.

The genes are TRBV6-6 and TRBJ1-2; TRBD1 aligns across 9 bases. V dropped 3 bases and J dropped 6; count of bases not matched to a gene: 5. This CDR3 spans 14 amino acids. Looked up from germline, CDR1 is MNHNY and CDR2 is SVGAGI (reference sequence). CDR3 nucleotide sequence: TGTGCCAGCAGTTATGGGACAGGGAACGATGGCTACACCTTC. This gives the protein CASSYGTGNDGYTF.

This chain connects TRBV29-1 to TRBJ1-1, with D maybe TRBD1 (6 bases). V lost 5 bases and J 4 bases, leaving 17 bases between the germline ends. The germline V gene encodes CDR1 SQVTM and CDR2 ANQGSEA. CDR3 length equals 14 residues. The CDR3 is CSVTLRDKLTEAFF. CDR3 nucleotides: TGCAGCGTTACTCTCCGGGACAAACTCACTGAAGCTTTCTTT.

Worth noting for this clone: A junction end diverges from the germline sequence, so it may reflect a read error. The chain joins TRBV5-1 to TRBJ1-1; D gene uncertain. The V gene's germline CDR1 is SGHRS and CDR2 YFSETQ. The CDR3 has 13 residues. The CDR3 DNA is TGCGCCAGCAGCTTGGACCCGAACAATGAAGCTTTCTTT. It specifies CASSLDPNNEAFF.

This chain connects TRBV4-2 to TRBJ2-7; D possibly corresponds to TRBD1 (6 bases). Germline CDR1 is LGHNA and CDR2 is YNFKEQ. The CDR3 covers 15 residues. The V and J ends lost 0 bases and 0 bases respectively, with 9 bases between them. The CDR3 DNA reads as TGTGCCAGCAGCCAAGATGGGACACCCTCCTACGAGCAGTACTTC. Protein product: CASSQDGTPSYEQYF.

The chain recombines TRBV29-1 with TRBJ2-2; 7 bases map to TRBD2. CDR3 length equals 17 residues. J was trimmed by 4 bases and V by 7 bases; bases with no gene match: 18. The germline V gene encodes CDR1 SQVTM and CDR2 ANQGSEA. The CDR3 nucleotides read TGCAGCGCCAGGGCGGGACTACCATGGGAGAGCACCGGGGAGCTGTTTTTT. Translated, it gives CSARAGLPWESTGELFF.

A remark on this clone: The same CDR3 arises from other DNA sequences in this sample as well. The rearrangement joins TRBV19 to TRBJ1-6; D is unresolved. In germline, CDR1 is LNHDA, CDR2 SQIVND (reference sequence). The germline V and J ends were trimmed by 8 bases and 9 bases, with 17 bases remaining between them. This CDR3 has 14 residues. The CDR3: CASSPFGGPSPLHF. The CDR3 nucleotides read TGTGCCAGTTCCCCTTTCGGAGGTCCTTCACCCCTCCACTTT.

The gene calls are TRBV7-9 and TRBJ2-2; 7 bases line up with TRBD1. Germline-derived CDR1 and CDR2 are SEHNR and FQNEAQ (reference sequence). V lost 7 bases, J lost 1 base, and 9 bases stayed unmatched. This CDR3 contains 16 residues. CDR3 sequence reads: CASNQRQGENTGELFF. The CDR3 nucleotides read TGTGCCAGCAATCAAAGACAGGGCGAGAACACCGGGGAGCTGTTTTTT. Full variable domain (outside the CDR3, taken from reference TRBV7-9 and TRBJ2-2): DTGVSQNPRHKITKRGQNVTFRCDPISEHNRLYWYRQTLGQGPEFLTYFQNEAQLEKSRLLSDRFSAERPKGSFSTLEIQRTEQGDSAMYLCASNQRQGENTGELFFGEGSRLTVL.

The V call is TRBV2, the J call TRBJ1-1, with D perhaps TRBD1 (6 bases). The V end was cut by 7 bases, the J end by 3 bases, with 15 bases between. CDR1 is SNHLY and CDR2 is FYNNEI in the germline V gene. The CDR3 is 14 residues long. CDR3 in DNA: TGTGCCAGCACCAGAGGGGGAGAGGACACTGAAGCTTTCTTT. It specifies CASTRGGEDTEAFF. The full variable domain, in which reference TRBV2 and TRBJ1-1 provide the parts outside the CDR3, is EPEVTQTPSHQVTQMGQEVILRCVPISNHLYFYWYRQILGQKVEFLVSFYNNEISEKSEIFDDQFSVERPDGSNFTLKIRSTKLEDSAMYFCASTRGGEDTEAFFGQGTRLTVV.

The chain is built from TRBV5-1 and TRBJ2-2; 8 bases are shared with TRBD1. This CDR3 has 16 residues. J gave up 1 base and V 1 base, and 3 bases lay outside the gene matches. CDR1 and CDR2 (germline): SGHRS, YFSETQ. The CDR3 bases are TGCGCCAGCAGCTTGTTGGGGACAGGGAACACCGGGGAGCTGTTTTTT. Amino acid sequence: CASSLLGTGNTGELFF.

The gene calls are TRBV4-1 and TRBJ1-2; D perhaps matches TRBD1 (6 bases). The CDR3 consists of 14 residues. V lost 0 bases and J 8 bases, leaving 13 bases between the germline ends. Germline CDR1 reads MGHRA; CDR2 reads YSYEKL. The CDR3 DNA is TGCGCCAGCAGCCAAGATCCGACAGGCTGGGGCTACACCTTC. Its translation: CASSQDPTGWGYTF.

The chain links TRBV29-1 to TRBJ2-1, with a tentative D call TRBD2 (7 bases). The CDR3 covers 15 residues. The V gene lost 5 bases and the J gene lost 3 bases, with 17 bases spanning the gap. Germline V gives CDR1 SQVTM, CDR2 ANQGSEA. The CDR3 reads CSVRPGGGLYNEQFF. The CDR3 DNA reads TGCAGCGTTAGGCCGGGCGGGGGCCTCTACAATGAGCAGTTCTTC.

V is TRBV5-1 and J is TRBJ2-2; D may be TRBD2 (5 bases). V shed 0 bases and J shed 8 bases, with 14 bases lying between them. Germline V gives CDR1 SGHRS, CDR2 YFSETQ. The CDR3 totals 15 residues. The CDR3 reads CASSLGPLGEGELFF. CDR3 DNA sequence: TGCGCCAGCAGCTTGGGCCCCCTCGGGGAAGGGGAGCTGTTTTTT.

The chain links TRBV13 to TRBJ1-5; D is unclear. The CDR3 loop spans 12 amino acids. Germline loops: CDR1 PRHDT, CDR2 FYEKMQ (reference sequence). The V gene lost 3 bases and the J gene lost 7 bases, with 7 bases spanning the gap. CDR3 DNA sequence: TGTGCCAGCAGCTTCTTGGGCCAGCCCCAGCATTTT. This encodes CASSFLGQPQHF. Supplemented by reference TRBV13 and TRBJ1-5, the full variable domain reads AAGVIQSPRHLIKEKRETATLKCYPIPRHDTVYWYQQGPGQDPQFLISFYEKMQSDKGSIPDRFSAQQFSDYHSELNMSSLELGDSALYFCASSFLGQPQHFGDGTRLSIL.

CDR3 residues: CASSPLPGVTETQYF. Written as DNA, the CDR3 is TGTGCCAGCTCACCACTCCCAGGGGTGACAGAGACCCAGTACTTC. The chain uses TRBV18 and TRBJ2-5, with D maybe TRBD1 (6 bases). Germline loops: CDR1 KGHSH, CDR2 LQKENI. Deletions cut 1 base from V and 4 bases from J, with 13 bases between. This CDR3 contains 15 residues.

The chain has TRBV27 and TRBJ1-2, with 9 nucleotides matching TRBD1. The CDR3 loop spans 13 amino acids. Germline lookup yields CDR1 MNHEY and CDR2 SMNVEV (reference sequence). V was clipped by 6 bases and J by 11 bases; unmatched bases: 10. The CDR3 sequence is CASSTQGALRYTF. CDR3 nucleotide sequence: TGTGCCAGCAGCACACAGGGGGCTCTGCGGTACACCTTC.

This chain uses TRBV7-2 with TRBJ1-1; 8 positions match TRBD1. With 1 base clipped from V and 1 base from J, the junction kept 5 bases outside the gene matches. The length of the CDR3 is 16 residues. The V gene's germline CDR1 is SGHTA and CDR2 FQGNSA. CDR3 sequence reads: CASSLGDRQRNTEAFF. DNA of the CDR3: TGTGCCAGCAGCTTAGGGGACAGGCAACGGAACACTGAAGCTTTCTTT.

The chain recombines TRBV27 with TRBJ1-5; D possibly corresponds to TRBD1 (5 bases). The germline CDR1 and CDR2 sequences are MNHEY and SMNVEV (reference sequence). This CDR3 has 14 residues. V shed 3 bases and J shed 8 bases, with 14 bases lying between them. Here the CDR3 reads CASSFDSQAKPQHF. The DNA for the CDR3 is TGTGCCAGCAGTTTCGACAGTCAAGCTAAGCCCCAGCATTTT.

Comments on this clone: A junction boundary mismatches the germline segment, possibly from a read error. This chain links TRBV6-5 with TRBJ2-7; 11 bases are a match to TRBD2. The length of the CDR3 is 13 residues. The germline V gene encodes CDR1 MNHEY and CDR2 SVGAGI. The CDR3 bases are TGTGCCAGCAGCCCGGGGACTAGCGGCCTCCTGCTCTTC. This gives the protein CASSPGTSGLLLF.

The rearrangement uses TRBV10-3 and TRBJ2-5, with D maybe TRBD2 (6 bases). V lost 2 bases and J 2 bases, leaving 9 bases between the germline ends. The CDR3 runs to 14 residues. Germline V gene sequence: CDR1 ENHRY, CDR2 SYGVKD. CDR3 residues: CAISEGTSQETQYF. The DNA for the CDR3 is TGTGCCATCAGTGAGGGGACTTCGCAAGAGACCCAGTACTTC.

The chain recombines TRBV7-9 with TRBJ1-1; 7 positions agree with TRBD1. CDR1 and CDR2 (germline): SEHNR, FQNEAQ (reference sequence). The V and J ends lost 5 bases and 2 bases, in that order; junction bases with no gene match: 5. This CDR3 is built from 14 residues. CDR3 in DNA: TGTGCCAGCAGCAAAGGACAGGTAAACACTGAAGCTTTCTTT. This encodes CASSKGQVNTEAFF.

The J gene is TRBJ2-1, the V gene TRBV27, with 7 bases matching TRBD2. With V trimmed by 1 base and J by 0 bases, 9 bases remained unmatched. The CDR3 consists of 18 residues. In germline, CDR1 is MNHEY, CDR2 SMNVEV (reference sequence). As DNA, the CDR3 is TGTGCCAGCAGTTTATTACTAGCGCGGGGGAGCTCCTACAATGAGCAGTTCTTC. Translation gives CASSLLLARGSSYNEQFF.

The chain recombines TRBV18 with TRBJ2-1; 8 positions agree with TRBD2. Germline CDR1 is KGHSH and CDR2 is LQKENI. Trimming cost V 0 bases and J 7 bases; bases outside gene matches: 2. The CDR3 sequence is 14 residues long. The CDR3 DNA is TGTGCCAGCTCACCACCTGGGACTAGTAATGAGCAGTTCTTC. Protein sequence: CASSPPGTSNEQFF.